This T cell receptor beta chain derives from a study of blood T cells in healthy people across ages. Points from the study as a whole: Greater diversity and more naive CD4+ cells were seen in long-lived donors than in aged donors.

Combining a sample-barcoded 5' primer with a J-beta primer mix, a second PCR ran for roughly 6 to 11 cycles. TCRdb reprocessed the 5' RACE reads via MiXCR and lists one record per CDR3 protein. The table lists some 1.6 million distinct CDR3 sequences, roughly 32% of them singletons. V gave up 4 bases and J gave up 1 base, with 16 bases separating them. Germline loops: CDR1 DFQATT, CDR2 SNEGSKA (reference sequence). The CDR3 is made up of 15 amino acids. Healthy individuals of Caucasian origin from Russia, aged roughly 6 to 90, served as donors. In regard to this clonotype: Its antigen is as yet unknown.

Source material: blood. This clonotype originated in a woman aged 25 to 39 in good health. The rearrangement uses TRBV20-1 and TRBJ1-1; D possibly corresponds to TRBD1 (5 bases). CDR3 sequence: CSATPQVRGNTEAFF. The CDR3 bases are TGCAGTGCTACCCCACAGGTACGTGGGAACACTGAAGCTTTCTTT.